What follows are 23 T cell receptor beta chains derived from one specimen sequenced in a study of T cells in Graves' hyperthyroidism and ophthalmopathy. RNA transcripts yielded amplified TCR beta CDR3 regions. With the HTBI primer set, the TCR CDR3 went through a first round of RT-PCR. TCRdb re-called the multiplex PCR reads through MiXCR, storing one row per CDR3 protein. The sample includes about 610,000 distinct CDR3 sequences, about 43% of them seen just once. Sequences were obtained from peripheral blood or thyroid tissue (not recorded which). Every receptor here comes from a woman between 18 and 30 years old with Graves' hyperthyroidism.

This clonotype was counted ten times or more. V gene TRBV20-1 combines with J gene TRBJ2-7, with TRBD2 identical over 8 bases. The CDR3 totals 15 residues. Per the germline V gene, CDR1 is DFQATT and CDR2 is SNEGSKA (reference sequence). Trimming took 2 bases from V and 5 from J; bases not matched to a gene: 11. CDR3 in DNA: TGCAGTGCTAGACTAGCCGGGACTAGAATCCACGAGCAGTACTTC. Protein product: CSARLAGTRIHEQYF.

The chain is built from TRBV29-1 and TRBJ2-7, with TRBD2 matching 9 bases. Germline trimming cut 5 bases from V and 4 bases from J; bases unmatched to any gene: 9. The CDR3 runs to 14 residues. CDR1 is SQVTM, CDR2 ANQGSEA, per germline. The DNA of the CDR3 is TGCAGCGTTCGTCCTAGCGGGATTGAATACGAGCAGTACTTC. Translation: CSVRPSGIEYEQYF.

V usage is TRBV29-1 and J usage is TRBJ2-7; a weak D match, TRBD1 (6 bases). Germline assignment: CDR1 SQVTM and CDR2 ANQGSEA. V lost 8 bases and J lost 1, with 21 bases in between. The CDR3 runs to 15 residues. The CDR3 region is CSQRMFWTDSYEQYF. CDR3 in DNA: TGCAGCCAACGGATGTTTTGGACAGATTCCTACGAGCAGTACTTC.

This clonotype was seen many times. CDR3 nucleotide sequence: TGTGCCAGCAGTAAAGGTCTAGCGGGCTTCTACGAGCAGTACTTC. It codes for CASSKGLAGFYEQYF. The gene calls are TRBV25-1 and TRBJ2-7; 8 positions match TRBD2. The germline V gene encodes CDR1 MGHDK and CDR2 SYGVNS. This CDR3 contains 15 residues. V lost 5 bases and J lost 3; bases outside the gene matches: 9.

The chain joins TRBV5-4 to TRBJ2-5; no clear D gene. CDR1 SGHNT and CDR2 YYREEE come from the germline V gene (reference sequence). This CDR3 has 15 amino acids. V lost 4 bases and J lost 1, with 14 bases in between. CDR3 nucleotide sequence: TGTGCCAGCAGCCTGGGCCTAGGTGTCCAAGAGACCCAGTACTTC. Translation gives CASSLGLGVQETQYF.

With regard to this clonotype: Just one base apart from a much larger clone, this may be a read error. The chain couples TRBV19 to TRBJ1-1; 12 nucleotides align to TRBD1. Germline V gives CDR1 LNHDA, CDR2 SQIVND (reference sequence). The CDR3 consists of 15 residues. Germline trimming cut 10 bases from V and 5 bases from J; bases unmatched to any gene: 11. CDR3 amino acids: CATDERDRGQTEAFF. The CDR3 nucleotides are TGTGCCACCGACGAGAGGGACAGGGGGCAAACTGAAGCTTTCTTT.

This clonotype was seen many times. The genes are TRBV5-1 and TRBJ1-2, with TRBD1 identical over 7 bases. Unmatched junction bases numbered 6, after V lost 0 bases and J lost 4 bases. The CDR3 is made up of 15 amino acids. The germline CDR1 and CDR2 sequences are SGHRS and YFSETQ. In nucleotides, the CDR3 is TGCGCCAGCAGCTTGGTACCGACAGGGAGCTATGGCTACACCTTC. Its translation is CASSLVPTGSYGYTF.

The CDR3 spells CSASVRDSPNYGYTF. CDR3 nucleotide sequence: TGCAGTGCTAGCGTCCGGGACAGCCCTAACTATGGCTACACCTTC. This rearrangement joins TRBV20-1 to TRBJ1-2, with 7 bases fitting TRBD1. Germline CDR1 reads DFQATT; CDR2 reads SNEGSKA (reference sequence). There are 15 residues in the CDR3. Losses at the gene ends were 3 bases for V and 0 bases for J; bases not matched to a gene: 7.

This clonotype came up many times. V gene TRBV7-9 combines with J gene TRBJ2-5, with 9 bases matching TRBD2. V lost 5 bases and J lost 5; bases outside the gene matches: 18. CDR3 length equals 18 residues. Looked up from germline, CDR1 is SEHNR and CDR2 is FQNEAQ (reference sequence). CDR3 sequence reads: CASSLGLAGLSVSETQYF. DNA of the CDR3: TGTGCCAGCAGCCTAGGTCTAGCGGGATTGTCGGTGTCGGAGACCCAGTACTTC. Full variable domain (missing parts from reference TRBV7-9 and TRBJ2-5): DTGVSQNPRHKITKRGQNVTFRCDPISEHNRLYWYRQTLGQGPEFLTYFQNEAQLEKSRLLSDRFSAERPKGSFSTLEIQRTEQGDSAMYLCASSLGLAGLSVSETQYFGPGTRLLVL.

The V gene is TRBV2, the J gene TRBJ1-5; D ambiguous. Germline V CDR1 and CDR2: SNHLY, FYNNEI. There are 13 residues in the CDR3. V lost 3 bases and J 6 bases, leaving 9 bases between the germline ends. The CDR3, as DNA: TGTGCCAGCAGTGAGGGCGTGGTTCAGCCCCAGCATTTT. As protein: CASSEGVVQPQHF.

Points on this clonotype: The CDR3 does not close with the conserved phenylalanine or tryptophan, likely indicating a read error. It is unclear where the CDR3 begins or ends on the DNA, so no DNA is shown, and the CDR3 is as TCRdb lists it. V and J are TRBV7-8 and TRBJ1-4. The germline V gene encodes CDR1 SGHVS and CDR2 FQNEAQ. From its first to its last residue, the CDR3 has 8 amino acids. CDR3 region: CASSRERV.

Ten or more counts support this clonotype. The chain recombines TRBV6-6 with TRBJ1-2, with D hard to call. The CDR3 has 15 residues. Between the trimmed V and J ends, which lost 5 bases and 6 bases, there was a span of 19 bases. Germline V gives CDR1 MNHNY, CDR2 SVGAGI (reference sequence). The CDR3 loop is CASSNLGLHSDGYTF. The CDR3 coding sequence is TGTGCCAGCAGTAACTTGGGCCTCCACTCGGATGGCTACACCTTC.

This clonotype occurred many times. The rearrangement uses TRBV12-3 or TRBV12-4 and TRBJ2-6; maybe TRBD1 (6 bases). V lost 6 bases and J lost 0, with 15 bases in between. This CDR3 is 17 amino acids long. In nucleotides, the CDR3 is TGTGCCAGCAGCCAGGACAGTTACCGCTCTGGGGCCAACGTCCTGACTTTC. This codes for CASSQDSYRSGANVLTF.

The chain is built from TRBV7-2 and TRBJ2-6, with no clear D. Per the germline V gene, CDR1 is SGHTA and CDR2 is FQGNSA. With 0 bases removed from V and 1 base from J, the gap between germline ends came to 7 bases. The CDR3 covers 16 residues. The DNA for the CDR3 is TGTGCCAGCAGCTTAGCAGGGTTTTCTGGGGCCAACGTCCTGACTTTC. Encoded protein: CASSLAGFSGANVLTF.

The V gene is TRBV2, the J gene TRBJ2-7; TRBD2 matches at 12 bases. With V trimmed by 6 bases and J by 0 bases, 9 bases remained unmatched. The CDR3 is made up of 17 amino acids. Per the germline V gene, CDR1 is SNHLY and CDR2 is FYNNEI. As DNA, the CDR3 is TGTGCCAGCAGAAAGGGACTAGCGGGCGCTTCCTCCTACGAGCAGTACTTC. Protein: CASRKGLAGASSYEQYF. Complete variable domain (other parts from reference TRBV2 and TRBJ2-7): EPEVTQTPSHQVTQMGQEVILRCVPISNHLYFYWYRQILGQKVEFLVSFYNNEISEKSEIFDDQFSVERPDGSNFTLKIRSTKLEDSAMYFCASRKGLAGASSYEQYFGPGTRLTVT.

This clonotype was found many times. CDR3 sequence (DNA): TGCAGCGTTTTAACCGGGACTAGCAGAATTAGCACAGATACGCAGTATTTT. Its translation is CSVLTGTSRISTDTQYF. This chain connects TRBV29-1 to TRBJ2-3; 9 positions agree with TRBD2. Germline V gene sequence: CDR1 SQVTM, CDR2 ANQGSEA. The J segment lost 0 bases and the V segment lost 5 bases, leaving 12 bases of the junction unmatched. The CDR3 totals 17 residues.

This clonotype was recorded many times. The J gene is TRBJ1-2, the V gene TRBV4-1; D might be TRBD1 (5 bases). The CDR3 is 15 amino acids. Germline loops: CDR1 MGHRA, CDR2 YSYEKL. V was trimmed by 2 bases and J by 0 bases, leaving 10 bases between them. The CDR3 DNA reads as TGCGCCAGCAGCCAACAGGGATTAGCTAACTATGGCTACACCTTC. This sequence encodes CASSQQGLANYGYTF.

V is TRBV14 and J is TRBJ2-2, with no clear D. The germline gives CDR1 SGHDN, CDR2 FVKESK. This CDR3 is 9 amino acids long. Trimming removed 0 bases at V and 13 bases at J, with 0 bases between. DNA of the CDR3: TGTGCCAGCAGCCAAGAGCTGTTTTTT. As protein: CASSQELFF.

In its sample, this clonotype was seen a few times. V usage is TRBV7-9 and J usage is TRBJ1-3; 8 nucleotides match TRBD1. This CDR3 has 13 amino acids. Trimming removed 5 bases from V and 8 bases from J; junction bases left unmatched: 5. The germline CDR1 and CDR2 sequences are SEHNR and FQNEAQ (reference sequence). CDR3 DNA: TGTGCCAGCAGCGTCACCAGGGGGCACACCATATATTTT. Translated: CASSVTRGHTIYF.

The CDR3 coding sequence is TGTGCCGCGAAACAGGGAGTTGGCTACACCTTC. This codes for CAAKQGVGYTF. This chain uses TRBV10-3 with TRBJ1-2; TRBD1 is a possible D gene (6 bases). V was cut by 11 bases and J by 7 bases, with 14 bases left in between. The length of the CDR3 is 11 residues. CDR1 is ENHRY, CDR2 SYGVKD, per germline.

This clonotype has ten or more counts. The CDR3 DNA sequence: TGTGCCAGCAGTTCAGGACAATACGGCAGTGAAAAACTGTTTTTT. Amino acids: CASSSGQYGSEKLFF. The chain joins TRBV6-5 to TRBJ1-4, with D perhaps TRBD1 (5 bases). CDR1 and CDR2 (germline): MNHEY, SVGAGI. The V end lost 4 bases, the J end lost 7 bases, and 16 bases lay between the germline ends. The CDR3 is 15 residues long.

The chain has TRBV7-9 and TRBJ1-1, with a weak D call TRBD1 (5 bases). CDR3 length: 12 residues. The V end lost 3 bases, the J end lost 11 bases, and 13 bases lay between the germline ends. CDR1 and CDR2 from the germline V gene are SEHNR and FQNEAQ (reference sequence). Here the CDR3 DNA reads TGTGCCAGCAGCTTGGTTCCAGGGAGGGCTTTCTTT. This codes for CASSLVPGRAFF.

This clonotype has at least ten counts. The chain is built from TRBV12-3 or TRBV12-4 and TRBJ1-2; maybe TRBD1 (6 bases). This CDR3 region has 14 residues. The germline V and J ends were trimmed by 3 bases and 4 bases, with 12 bases remaining between them. The chain's CDR3 is CASSFTGNFYGYTF. The CDR3 nucleotides read TGTGCCAGCAGTTTTACAGGGAACTTCTATGGCTACACCTTC.